A selection of T cell receptor beta chains follows, all from one sample in a study of CD8 T cells in Susac syndrome. From the immunoSEQ multiplex PCR reads, TCRdb called clonotypes with MiXCR, one entry per CDR3 protein. The sample lists 400,000 to 550,000 distinct CDR3 sequences; approximately 89% were seen once. The sequencing input was CD8+ T cells from PBMCs. The source is a human donor with multiple sclerosis. Each CDR3 is given with its conserved first and last residue. The D gene is left open where the match is weak. Size values are once, few and many counts, or a class for expanded clones, and some rows have none.

j_call | v_call | d_call | clone_size | cdr3_nt | cdr3_aa
TRBJ2-2 | TRBV7-9 | TRBD2 | . | TGTGCCAGCAGCTCGCCGGGGGGTGCGGAGGACACCGGGGAGCTGTTTTTT | CASSSPGGAEDTGELFF
TRBJ1-5 | TRBV19 | . | . | TGTGCCAGTAGCCTTCTGGGCCATAGCAATCAGCCCCAGCATTTT | CASSLLGHSNQPQHF
TRBJ2-2 | TRBV11-2 | TRBD1 | . | TGTGCCAGCAGCTTAGTGTGGGCCAGGGGGCCCACCGGGGAGCTGTTTTTT | CASSLVWARGPTGELFF
TRBJ2-1 | TRBV9 | . | few | TGTGCCAGCAGCGTAGCAACGAATGAGCAGTTCTTC | CASSVATNEQFF
TRBJ1-2 | TRBV28 | . | . | TGTGCCAGCAGTTTAGCGGACTTGATTAACTATGGCTACACCTTC | CASSLADLINYGYTF
TRBJ1-1 | TRBV29-1 | . | . | TGCAGCGTTGTATCTATCGAAGCTTTCTTT | CSVVSIEAFF
TRBJ2-7 | TRBV18 | TRBD1 | once | TGTGCCAGCTCACGGCGGGACAGGGCCCACGAGCAGTACTTC | CASSRRDRAHEQYF
TRBJ2-5 | TRBV13 | TRBD2 | . | TGTGCCAGCAGCTTGGGACTAGCGGGAGGTGGACGGGAGACCCAGTACTTC | CASSLGLAGGGRETQYF
TRBJ2-3 | TRBV27 | . | . | TGTGCCAGCAGTCCCCTCCTGTGGGGGCCCACAGATACGCAGTATTTT | CASSPLLWGPTDTQYF
TRBJ2-7 | TRBV5-1 | TRBD1 | few | TGCGCCAGCAGCTTAACAGGGGCCCTCCTCGGGGAGCAGTACTTC | CASSLTGALLGEQYF
TRBJ2-1 | TRBV29-1 | TRBD2 | . | TGCAGCGTTGAAGGCCTAGCGGGAGGGCCTCGGGATGAGCAGTTCTTC | CSVEGLAGGPRDEQFF
TRBJ1-4 | TRBV30 | . | . | TGTGCCTGGAGTATCCTGGGGAAAAAACTGTTTTTT | CAWSILGKKLFF
TRBJ1-1 | TRBV7-8 | . | . | TGTGCCAGCAGCTTAGCGCCATACACAACTCTGAGAAACCGGAACACTGAAGCTTTCTTT | CASSLAPYTTLRNRNTEAFF
TRBJ2-7 | TRBV29-1 | TRBD2 | . | TGCAGCGTTGAAGTAGCGGGGGCTCCCTACGAGCAGTACTTC | CSVEVAGAPYEQYF
TRBJ2-2 | TRBV4-1 | . | . | TGCGCCAGCAGCCAAGTACGAAACACCGGGGAGCTGTTTTTT | CASSQVRNTGELFF
TRBJ2-1 | TRBV7-9 | . | . | TGTGCCAGCAGCCCCAGTTACGGAAGCTCCTACAATGAGCAGTTCTTC | CASSPSYGSSYNEQFF
TRBJ2-1 | TRBV7-2 | . | . | TGTGCCAGCAGCCCTCCGGGGCATGAGCAGTTCTTC | CASSPPGHEQFF
TRBJ2-7 | TRBV30 | TRBD1 | . | TGTGCCTGGGAGACAGGGGACTCCTACGAGCAGTACTTC | CAWETGDSYEQYF
TRBJ2-3 | TRBV7-8 | TRBD2 | . | TGTGCCAGCAGCTCCTGGACTAGCGTAAGCACAGATACGCAGTATTTT | CASSSWTSVSTDTQYF
TRBJ2-1 | TRBV27 | TRBD2 | . | TGTGCCAGCAGTTTATCGGGGACTAGCGTTGAGCAGTTCTTC | CASSLSGTSVEQFF
TRBJ2-1 | TRBV20-1 | . | . | TGCAGTACTATTGACTCGACCTTACACAATGAGCAGTTCTTC | CSTIDSTLHNEQFF
TRBJ1-2 | TRBV5-1 | . | . | TGCGCCAGCAGTGACCTCTATGGCTACACCTTC | CASSDLYGYTF
TRBJ1-1 | TRBV20-1 | . | few | TGCAGTGCTAGATACCAGGGGCCGAACACTGAAGCTTTCTTT | CSARYQGPNTEAFF
TRBJ2-7 | TRBV27 | TRBD1 | . | TGTGCCAGCAGTTTATCCGAGACAGGGCGGCACGAGCAGTACTTC | CASSLSETGRHEQYF
TRBJ1-1 | TRBV6-1 | . | . | TGTGCCAGCAGTGAAAGGAAGTATGAAGCTTTCTTT | CASSERKYEAFF
TRBJ1-1 | TRBV5-1 | TRBD1 | . | TGCGCCAGCAGCCCAATGACAGGGGGCCTTGAAGCTTTCTTT | CASSPMTGGLEAFF
TRBJ2-3 | TRBV29-1 | . | once | TGCAGCGTTGAAGACCCCTTCAGCCGTATCGGCACAGATACGCAGTATTTT | CSVEDPFSRIGTDTQYF
TRBJ2-5 | TRBV3-1 | TRBD2 | . | TGTGCCAGCAGCGCGATCGGGGGGGCCTACTTACGGGAGGAGACCCAGTACTTC | CASSAIGGAYLREETQYF
TRBJ2-1 | TRBV4-1 | TRBD2 | . | TGCGCCAGCAGCCCAAAATCCACCTCTGGGGGGGGACCGGATTACTACAATGAGCAGTTCTTC | CASSPKSTSGGGPDYYNEQFF
TRBJ2-7 | TRBV30 | TRBD1 | . | TGTGCCTGGAGTGCAGTGGGACAGGCCGCCTACGAGCAGTACTTC | CAWSAVGQAAYEQYF
TRBJ2-1 | TRBV19 | . | . | TGTGCCAGTAGGGAGTATGAAGGGCGGAATGAGCAGTTCTTC | CASREYEGRNEQFF
TRBJ2-7 | TRBV4-1 | TRBD2 | . | TGCGCCAGCAGCCAGGCAGGCCTAGCGGGATCGCAGTACTTC | CASSQAGLAGSQYF
TRBJ2-1 | TRBV13 | TRBD2 | . | TGTGCCAGCAGCTTCCCTAGCGGGGGCGTATATGAGCAGTTCTTC | CASSFPSGGVYEQFF
TRBJ2-1 | TRBV27 | . | . | TGTGCCAGCAGTTTATTATCGGGGGGCTTCTACAATGAGCAGTTCTTC | CASSLLSGGFYNEQFF
TRBJ2-7 | TRBV30 | TRBD2 | . | TGTGCCTGGAGTGTATCAGCGGGAGTCTTCTTTCCCTACGAGCAGTACTTC | CAWSVSAGVFFPYEQYF
TRBJ2-1 | TRBV7-9 | . | . | TGTGCCAGCACTCCCATTGGAAATGAGCAGTTCTTC | CASTPIGNEQFF
TRBJ2-1 | TRBV14 | . | . | TGTGCCAGCAGCCAAGGGGGTTTCTACAATGAGCAGTTCTTC | CASSQGGFYNEQFF
TRBJ2-5 | TRBV5-1 | . | . | TGCGCCAGCAGCCCGCGGGACTCCACACAAGAGACCCAGTACTTC | CASSPRDSTQETQYF
TRBJ2-5 | TRBV6-5 | TRBD2 | . | TGTGCCAGCAGTTACCTTCGGGGGGGAAGGGAGACCCAGTACTTC | CASSYLRGGRETQYF
TRBJ2-2 | TRBV27 | . | . | TGTGCCAGCAGTCCCCTTGGAAAGAACACCGGGGAGCTGTTTTTT | CASSPLGKNTGELFF
TRBJ1-1 | TRBV4-1 | . | . | TGCGCCAGCAGCCAAGTGACAGGAGGGAACACTGAAGCTTTCTTT | CASSQVTGGNTEAFF
TRBJ2-7 | TRBV29-1 | . | . | TGCAGCGTTGAAGATCTGGGGACCGAGCAGTACTTC | CSVEDLGTEQYF